The sequence of this T cell receptor (beta chain) was determined in a study of T cells in Graves' hyperthyroidism and ophthalmopathy. Background on the study: Pretreatment peripheral blood was obtained at initial diagnosis. Regarding the study as a whole: The model anticipated ophthalmopathy a median approximately 6.5 months pre-onset.

Amplified TCR beta CDR3 regions came from RNA transcripts. In the first-round RT-PCR of the TCR CDR3, the HTBI primer set was used. TCRdb itself ran the multiplex PCR reads through MiXCR, one entry per CDR3 protein. This sample carries about 480,000 distinct CDR3 sequences, approximately 15% of them seen once, and the ten largest clones take roughly 17%. On this clonotype itself: Its antigen is unidentified.

Source material: blood. The receptor comes from a woman aged 18-29 years with Graves' hyperthyroidism.

The CDR3 DNA reads as TGTGCCAGCAGCCAAGAACCGGGATGGAACATTCAGTACTTC. This encodes CASSQEPGWNIQYF. The rearrangement joins TRBV5-4 to TRBJ2-4; tentative D call: TRBD2 (5 bases). The CDR3 contains 14 residues. V was shortened by 4 bases and J by 7 bases, with 15 bases between the two germline ends. Germline V lookup: CDR1 SGHNT, CDR2 YYREEE (reference sequence). The whole variable domain, filled in from reference TRBV5-4 and TRBJ2-4, reads ETGVTQSPTHLIKTRGQQVTLRCSSQSGHNTVSWYQQALGQGPQFIFQYYREEENGRGNFPPRFSGLQFPNYSSELNVNALELDDSALYLCASSQEPGWNIQYFGAGTRLSVL.